The TCR beta chain described here comes from a study of CD8 T cells in Susac syndrome. Overall study results and limits: Susac syndrome CD8+ repertoires were clonally expanded, most strongly in CD8+ TEMRA cells.

Patients with Susac syndrome met diagnostic criteria defined recently for definite or probable disease. V lost 3 bases to trimming and J lost 7 bases, with 10 bases between them. The CDR3 is 12 amino acids. Looked up from germline, CDR1 is SNHLY and CDR2 is FYNNEI. A remark on this clonotype: No antigen is known for it.

The authors reverse transcribed roughly 0.5 to 1 ug RNA with random hexamers. By means of immunoSEQ multiplex PCR, TCR beta CDR3 spanning 54 Vbeta and 13 Jbeta underwent amplification. TCRdb passed the immunoSEQ multiplex PCR reads through MiXCR, listing each CDR3 protein once. The sample has about 190,000 distinct CDR3 sequences; approximately 95% are singletons. The rearrangement joins TRBV2 to TRBJ2-7; D remains unclear. The sequenced sample consisted of CD8+ T cells from PBMCs. The receptor was derived from a human donor with Susac syndrome. DNA of the CDR3: TGTGCCAGCAGTGATCAGGAAATTGAGCAGTACTTC. It specifies CASSDQEIEQYF.